This is a list of T cell receptor beta chains from one sample in a study of PD-L1 blockade in urothelial cancer. Produced via immunoSEQ multiplex PCR; TCRdb's table is partial and in-frame only. The table has some 50,000 clones, around 88% seen once. The specimen comprised PBMCs, sampled around atezolizumab (anti-PD-L1) treatment. Every receptor here comes from a woman aged 55-70 years with urothelial cancer. Both conserved end residues are part of each CDR3. The D gene is left open where the match is weak. The size of a clone is reported for some rows only, either as once, few or many, or as a class for expanded clones.

>-|TRBV18|TRBJ1-1|14|TRBD1
CASSPGTGLTEAFF
TGTGCCAGCTCACCCGGGACAGGGCTCACTGAAGCTTTCTTT
>once|TRBV27|TRBJ2-7|15|TRBD2
CASSLVAGDSYEQYF
TGTGCCAGCAGTTTAGTAGCGGGAGATTCGTACGAGCAGTACTTC
>-|TRBV5-6|TRBJ2-7|16|TRBD2
CASSSETSGGPYEQYF
TGTGCCAGCAGCTCGGAGACTAGCGGGGGCCCCTACGAGCAGTACTTC
>-|TRBV18|TRBJ2-7|14|TRBD2
CASSASGTSYEQYF
TGTGCCAGCTCAGCCTCCGGGACTAGTTACGAGCAGTACTTC
>-|TRBV6-6|TRBJ2-2|16|TRBD2
CASSPGRGVRTGELFF
TGTGCCAGCAGCCCCGGACGGGGGGTTCGGACCGGGGAGCTGTTTTTT
>-|TRBV7-2|TRBJ2-5|17|-
CASSLSWSPGPQETQYF
TGTGCCAGCAGCTTAAGTTGGTCGCCAGGTCCGCAAGAGACCCAGTACTTC
>few|TRBV6-6|TRBJ1-5|13|-
CASSPMINQPQHF
TGTGCCAGCAGTCCTATGATCAATCAGCCCCAGCATTTT
>-|TRBV10-2|TRBJ1-5|14|-
CASSDHRSNQPQHF
TGCGCCAGCAGCGATCACAGAAGCAATCAGCCCCAGCATTTT
>-|TRBV10-3|TRBJ2-1|15|-
CAISENQGIDNEQFF
TGTGCCATCAGTGAGAACCAGGGTATAGACAATGAGCAGTTCTTC
>once|TRBV28|TRBJ1-2|17|-
CASSAIKLYGGDYGYTF
TGTGCCAGCAGTGCGATTAAACTTTACGGGGGTGACTATGGCTACACCTTC
>-|TRBV6-5|TRBJ2-7|14|TRBD2
CASSYSAGAYEQYF
TGTGCCAGCAGTTACTCGGCGGGAGCCTACGAGCAGTACTTC
>-|TRBV5-6|TRBJ2-4|16|-
CAGSLGQFPAKNIQYF
TGTGCCGGCAGCCTAGGACAGTTTCCGGCCAAAAACATTCAGTACTTC
>-|TRBV2|TRBJ2-5|16|-
CASSEARDRFGETQYF
TGTGCCAGCAGTGAAGCTAGAGACAGGTTCGGAGAGACCCAGTACTTC
>-|TRBV9|TRBJ2-3|17|TRBD2
CASSVGDSGGLTDTQYF
TGTGCCAGCAGCGTAGGCGATAGCGGGGGATTGACAGATACGCAGTATTTT
>-|TRBV9|TRBJ2-7|15|TRBD1
CASSVGGTGWDEQYF
TGTGCCAGCAGCGTAGGGGGGACAGGGTGGGACGAGCAGTACTTC
>once|TRBV5-4|TRBJ2-4|17|TRBD2
CASSLGLAGATKNIQYF
TGTGCCAGCAGCTTGGGACTAGCGGGGGCGACCAAAAACATTCAGTACTTC
>once|TRBV4-3|TRBJ2-3|18|TRBD2
CASSQDLASGISGDTQYF
TGCGCCAGCAGCCAAGATTTGGCTAGCGGGATATCGGGAGATACGCAGTATTTT
>-|TRBV6-5|TRBJ2-7|13|-
CASQKGISYEQYF
TGTGCCAGCCAAAAGGGGATATCCTACGAGCAGTACTTC
>-|TRBV18|TRBJ1-1|14|-
CASSPGGRNTEAFF
TGTGCCAGCTCACCGGGTGGGCGGAACACTGAAGCTTTCTTT
>-|TRBV5-6|TRBJ1-2|15|-
CASSLMGTGQNGYTF
TGTGCCAGCAGCCTTATGGGAACAGGACAGAATGGCTACACCTTC
>-|TRBV7-9|TRBJ2-2|16|TRBD2
CASSRLAGAGTGELFF
TGTGCCAGCAGCCGTCTAGCGGGGGCGGGCACCGGGGAGCTGTTTTTT
>-|TRBV7-8|TRBJ1-1|17|TRBD1
CASSKKAGGGMNTEAFF
TGTGCCAGCAGCAAAAAGGCAGGGGGCGGGATGAACACTGAAGCTTTCTTT
>few|TRBV28|TRBJ1-1|14|-
CASSPGAGDTEAFF
TGTGCCAGCAGTCCTGGGGCAGGGGACACTGAAGCTTTCTTT
>-|TRBV18|TRBJ1-6|13|-
CASSPFDNSPLHF
TGTGCCAGCTCACCATTCGATAATTCACCCCTCCACTTT
>-|TRBV9|TRBJ2-7|15|-
CASSVGLVGSYEQYF
TGTGCCAGCAGCGTAGGACTAGTGGGCTCCTACGAGCAGTACTTC
>-|TRBV7-2|TRBJ2-3|15|TRBD2
CASSTSGSPGNTQYF
TGTGCCAGCAGTACTAGCGGGTCTCCGGGTAATACGCAGTATTTT
>-|TRBV18|TRBJ1-3|16|-
CASSPGDASMGNTIYF
TGTGCCAGCTCACCTGGAGACGCGAGTATGGGAAACACCATATATTTT
>once|TRBV9|TRBJ2-1|18|TRBD2
CASSALKTSDPNYNEQFF
TGTGCCAGCAGCGCACTTAAGACTAGCGACCCCAACTACAATGAGCAGTTCTTC
>-|TRBV19|TRBJ2-7|12|-
CASKGTTYEQYF
TGTGCCAGTAAGGGGACAACCTACGAGCAGTACTTC
>-|TRBV5-4|TRBJ2-7|13|-
CASSLNRPDEQYF
TGTGCCAGCAGCTTGAACAGGCCGGACGAGCAGTACTTC
>-|TRBV29-1|TRBJ2-2|15|-
CSVVGGDSNTGELFF
TGCAGCGTCGTTGGAGGGGACTCGAACACCGGGGAGCTGTTTTTT
>-|TRBV5-1|TRBJ1-1|15|-
CASSLNYGGNTEAFF
TGCGCCAGCAGCTTGAATTACGGGGGAAACACTGAAGCTTTCTTT